Detailed here is one T cell receptor beta chain. Its antigen is still unknown. The source of the sample is a study of cytomegalovirus exposure and HLA in healthy donors. Findings and caveats of the study: Investigators reported 164 TCR beta chains as tied to cytomegalovirus.

Primers for the PCR totalled 60 Vbeta and 13 Jbeta. Sequencing was performed with immunoSEQ multiplex PCR; in TCRdb, only in-frame clones are kept and a portion is missing. This table lists tens of thousands of clones. This CDR3 contains 15 residues. Trimming pared 2 bases from V and 0 bases from J, leaving 8 bases between. Germline CDR1 and CDR2: MGHRA and YSYEKL. The donors (healthy individuals) were bone marrow donors. The gene calls are TRBV4-1 and TRBJ1-5; D possibly corresponds to TRBD1 (5 bases). This clonotype originated in a woman in her twenties or thirties in good health and CMV-seronegative. Sample: PBMCs. The CDR3 region has the DNA TGCGCCAGCAGCCAATTGGGACTTAGCAATCAGCCCCAGCATTTT. It yields the protein CASSQLGLSNQPQHF.